This TCR beta chain was observed in a study of blood T cell repertoires in COVID-19. Looking at the study overall: Sources were T cells, B-cell-depleted T cells, or PBMCs; the material itself was cDNA or gDNA.

As processed by the authors: Reference gene primer amplification gave nucleated cell count estimates. The table came from immunoSEQ multiplex PCR; TCRdb's copy has only in-frame clones and leaves some out. The V and J calls and clone size were taken over from that table, and D and trimming were inferred from the DNA. Here the sample spans approximately 77,000 clones, roughly 88% being singletons. There are 11 residues in the CDR3. Germline V lookup: CDR1 SQVTM, CDR2 ANQGSEA. The chain recombines TRBV29-1 with TRBJ2-1; TRBD2 matches 8 bases. Sequenced material: peripheral blood. The clonotype originates from a woman older than 75 with acute or convalescent COVID-19. DNA for the CDR3: TGCGGCGGACTAGCCCCTAATGAGCAGTTCTTC. Translation gives CGGLAPNEQFF.